These 26 T cell receptor beta chains were all obtained from the same sample, sequenced in a study of T cell responses to AZD1222 COVID-19 vaccine. Profiling relied on immunoSEQ multiplex PCR, and the TCRdb table lists in-frame clones only, not all of them. The table records roughly 130,000 clones, 88% of them present only once. The sample was peripheral blood, taken on day 0 of AZD1222 vaccination. Every receptor here comes from an adult in good health.

This chain links TRBV6-2 or TRBV6-3 with TRBJ2-2; no clear D. This CDR3 region has 18 residues. Germline CDR1 and CDR2: MNHEY and SVGEGT. V lost 1 base to trimming and J lost 0 bases, with 15 bases between them. This chain's CDR3 is CASSYYYGQRSNTGELFF. CDR3 nucleotides: TGTGCCAGCAGTTACTACTACGGTCAGCGCTCGAACACCGGGGAGCTGTTTTTT.

This chain joins TRBV3-1 (or the pseudogene TRBV3-2) and TRBJ2-2; D is undetermined. The CDR3 consists of 15 residues. The germline V gene has CDR1 LGHDT and CDR2 YNNKEL (reference sequence). The V end was cut by 6 bases, the J end by 6 bases, with 17 bases between. For the CDR3, the DNA is TGTGCCAGCAGTCCTCTCCCCGCTGAACCCGGGGAGCTGTTTTTT. It translates to CASSPLPAEPGELFF.

This clone was counted once. The genes are TRBV11-2 and TRBJ2-1; a possible D gene is TRBD2 (5 bases). The CDR3 runs 11 residues. V was pared by 5 bases and J by 9 bases, with 8 bases between. Germline V gene data show CDR1 as SGHAT and CDR2 as FQNNGV. The CDR3 DNA follows: TGTGCCAGCAGCACTAGGATTGAGCAGTTCTTC. The encoded protein is CASSTRIEQFF.

This chain connects TRBV19 to TRBJ1-5, with no clear D. This CDR3 comprises 15 residues. Germline loops: CDR1 LNHDA, CDR2 SQIVND (reference sequence). Trimming took off 3 bases at V and 4 bases at J, with 13 bases between the two ends. CDR3 in DNA: TGTGCCAGTAGTATCGACACCGGAGGTAATCAGCCCCAGCATTTT. Amino acid sequence: CASSIDTGGNQPQHF.

The chain combines TRBV5-1 with TRBJ2-5; a weak D match, TRBD1 (5 bases). CDR1 is SGHRS and CDR2 is YFSETQ in the germline V gene. The CDR3 is 13 residues long. V was clipped by 0 bases and J by 5 bases, with 8 bases between them. The CDR3 here is CASSLGQSETQYF. The CDR3 coding sequence is TGCGCCAGCAGCTTGGGACAGAGCGAGACCCAGTACTTC. Complete variable domain (other parts from reference TRBV5-1 and TRBJ2-5): KAGVTQTPRYLIKTRGQQVTLSCSPISGHRSVSWYQQTPGQGLQFLFEYFSETQRNKGNFPGRFSGRQFSNSRSEMNVSTLELGDSALYLCASSLGQSETQYFGPGTRLLVL.

This clone was observed a single time. The CDR3 region has the DNA TGTGCCAGCAGCCAAGGGGGAGATACGCAGTATTTT. It translates to CASSQGGDTQYF. The chain recombines TRBV5-4 with TRBJ2-3; D may be TRBD1 (6 bases). V shed 4 bases and J shed 5 bases, with 8 bases lying between them. The CDR3 is 12 residues long. Looked up from germline, CDR1 is SGHNT and CDR2 is YYREEE (reference sequence).

The rearrangement joins TRBV12-5 to TRBJ2-5; TRBD1 agrees at 9 bases. Looked up from germline, CDR1 is LGHNT and CDR2 is FRNRAP. V trimming: 4 bases; J trimming: 4 bases; junction bases outside the gene matches: 1. This CDR3 has 13 amino acids. The CDR3 reads CASGSTGGETQYF. Written as DNA, the CDR3 is TGTGCTAGTGGTTCGACAGGGGGAGAGACCCAGTACTTC.

This clone was counted once. The chain links TRBV2 to TRBJ2-2; D is ambiguous. Trimming left V 8 bases short and J 1 base short, with 8 bases between. This CDR3 spans 13 amino acids. The germline V gene encodes CDR1 SNHLY and CDR2 FYNNEI. In DNA, the CDR3 is TGTGCCAGCCAAGACGGGAACACCGGGGAGCTGTTTTTT. Its translation is CASQDGNTGELFF.

The genes are TRBV24-1 and TRBJ2-1; TRBD1 matches at 7 bases. The germline V gene encodes CDR1 KGHDR and CDR2 SFDVKD. The CDR3 runs 17 residues. V trimming: 2 bases; J trimming: 5 bases; junction bases outside the gene matches: 11. This CDR3 reads CATSDSLDRVGNNEQFF. The CDR3 region has the DNA TGTGCCACCAGTGATTCCCTTGACAGGGTTGGAAACAATGAGCAGTTCTTC.

The V gene is TRBV7-9, the J gene TRBJ2-7; 8 positions match TRBD2. The CDR3 loop spans 14 amino acids. Germline loops: CDR1 SEHNR, CDR2 FQNEAQ (reference sequence). The V and J ends lost 3 bases and 6 bases, in that order; junction bases with no gene match: 7. DNA for the CDR3: TGTGCCAGCAGCTTGACCGGGACTAGTGGCGAGCAGTACTTC. It encodes CASSLTGTSGEQYF.

This sequence joins TRBV5-1 and TRBJ1-4; D gene ambiguous. The CDR3 totals 11 residues. CDR1 SGHRS and CDR2 YFSETQ come from the germline V gene. V was shortened by 5 bases and J by 4 bases, with 3 bases between the two germline ends. The CDR3 region is CASRDNEKLFF. CDR3 DNA: TGCGCCAGCAGAGATAATGAAAAACTGTTTTTT.

This clone was recorded once. The chain uses TRBV7-2 and TRBJ1-2; 7 bases line up with TRBD1. The V segment lost 4 bases and the J segment 4 bases; nucleotides outside the gene matches: 9. CDR1 and CDR2 from the germline V gene are SGHTA and FQGNSA. The CDR3 sequence is 15 residues long. CDR3 in amino acids: CASSYSKGGPYGYTF. The CDR3 nucleotides read TGTGCCAGCAGCTATAGTAAAGGGGGCCCCTATGGCTACACCTTC.

The chain employs TRBV28 and TRBJ1-4; D might be TRBD1 (5 bases). The germline V gene encodes CDR1 MDHEN and CDR2 SYDVKM. Trimming removed 1 base from V and 8 bases from J, with 11 bases in between. This CDR3 comprises 14 residues. CDR3 nucleotide sequence: TGTGCCAGCAGTTTATCAGGGAGTGGCGAAAAACTGTTTTTT. Amino acids: CASSLSGSGEKLFF.

The gene calls are TRBV6-2 or TRBV6-3 and TRBJ2-4; TRBD1 might be the D (7 bases). Trimming shortened V by 5 bases and J by 8 bases, and 13 bases separated the two germline ends. Germline lookup yields CDR1 MNHEY and CDR2 SVGEGT. The CDR3 has 13 amino acids. Here the CDR3 DNA reads TGTGCCAGCAGTGGGGGCAGGGGGGACATTCAGTACTTC. Translated, it gives CASSGGRGDIQYF.

The chain is built from TRBV3-1 (or the pseudogene TRBV3-2) and TRBJ1-2, with D perhaps TRBD1 (5 bases). The CDR3 spans 12 residues. V was pared by 4 bases and J by 14 bases, with 17 bases between. Germline CDR1 reads LGHDT; CDR2 reads YNNKEL (reference sequence). This CDR3 is CASSPSRGIKTF. CDR3 in DNA: TGTGCCAGCAGCCCAAGTAGGGGAATAAAGACCTTC.

The chain joins TRBV6-6 to TRBJ2-7, with no clear D. The CDR3 extends over 14 amino acids. Germline V gives CDR1 MNHNY, CDR2 SVGAGI (reference sequence). Trimming took 2 bases from V and 0 from J, leaving 8 bases between them. This CDR3 is CASSYSRISYEQYF. CDR3 DNA: TGTGCCAGCAGTTACAGTAGGATCTCCTACGAGCAGTACTTC.

V and J are TRBV5-1 and TRBJ2-7; 7 bases are a match to TRBD1. This CDR3 region has 14 residues. Germline CDR1 reads SGHRS; CDR2 reads YFSETQ. Trimming at V came to 4 bases and at J to 2 bases, leaving 6 bases not matched to a gene. CDR3 sequence (DNA): TGCGCCAGCAGCCCCCGACAGGGCCCCTACGAGCAGTACTTC. It codes for CASSPRQGPYEQYF.

This clone has a single count. The V and J genes are TRBV12-5 and TRBJ1-3, with 8 bases identical to TRBD1. J gave up 3 bases and V 4 bases, and 5 bases lay outside the gene matches. The CDR3 is made up of 15 amino acids. CDR1 LGHNT and CDR2 FRNRAP come from the germline V gene. The CDR3 here is CASGSDRAYGNTIYF. The CDR3 DNA sequence: TGTGCTAGTGGTTCGGACAGGGCTTATGGAAACACCATATATTTT. The complete variable domain, with remaining parts taken from reference TRBV12-5 and TRBJ1-3, reads DARVTQTPRHKVTEMGQEVTMRCQPILGHNTVFWYRQTMMQGLELLAYFRNRAPLDDSGMPKDRFSAEMPDATLATLKIQPSEPRDSAVYFCASGSDRAYGNTIYFGEGSWLTVV.

V is TRBV10-3 and J is TRBJ2-4; 9 bases agree with TRBD2. CDR1 is ENHRY and CDR2 is SYGVKD in the germline V gene. The V segment lost 3 bases and the J segment 4 bases; nucleotides outside the gene matches: 4. The CDR3 extends over 15 amino acids. The CDR3 nucleotides read TGTGCCATCAGTGACCCGGGACTAGCTAAAAACATTCAGTACTTC. Amino acid sequence: CAISDPGLAKNIQYF.

The chain carries TRBV6-5 and TRBJ1-1, with D possibly being TRBD1 (5 bases). This CDR3 is built from 14 residues. The germline V gene has CDR1 MNHEY and CDR2 SVGAGI. Trimming removed 2 bases at V and 5 bases at J, with 12 bases between. The chain's CDR3 is CASSYEGRQTEAFF. For the CDR3, the DNA is TGTGCCAGCAGTTACGAGGGACGCCAGACTGAAGCTTTCTTT.

The J gene is TRBJ2-1, the V gene TRBV3-1 (or the pseudogene TRBV3-2), with 12 bases lining up with TRBD2. V lost 5 bases to trimming and J lost 5 bases; unmatched junction nucleotides: 7. This CDR3 spans 16 amino acids. Germline V gives CDR1 LGHDT, CDR2 YNNKEL (reference sequence). The CDR3 DNA is TGTGCCAGCAGCAAGCGGACTAGCGGGATGAACAATGAGCAGTTCTTC. Protein sequence: CASSKRTSGMNNEQFF.

This sequence joins TRBV5-1 and TRBJ1-2, with 8 bases matching TRBD1. This CDR3 is built from 15 residues. J lost 3 bases, V lost 5 bases, and 9 bases had no gene match. The germline V gene has CDR1 SGHRS and CDR2 YFSETQ. CDR3 in amino acids: CASSPGQGADYGYTF. CDR3 bases: TGCGCCAGCAGTCCCGGTCAGGGGGCTGACTATGGCTACACCTTC.

The V and J genes are TRBV7-2 and TRBJ2-3; TRBD1 aligns across 12 bases. CDR3 length equals 15 residues. Germline CDR1 reads SGHTA; CDR2 reads FQGNSA. J was trimmed by 4 bases and V by 4 bases; bases with no gene match: 3. The CDR3, as DNA: TGTGCCAGCAGCTGGGGACAGGGGGCCCCAGATACGCAGTATTTT. It translates to CASSWGQGAPDTQYF.

The CDR3 is CASSYRSSGSTDTQYF. CDR3 bases: TGTGCCAGCTCATACCGTAGCAGCGGGAGCACAGATACGCAGTATTTT. The chain is built from TRBV18 and TRBJ2-3, with D maybe TRBD2 (6 bases). CDR1 and CDR2 (germline): KGHSH, LQKENI. This CDR3 region has 16 residues. Trimming shortened V by 5 bases and J by 0 bases, and 15 bases separated the two germline ends.

This clone was detected only a few times. This rearrangement joins TRBV20-1 to TRBJ1-1, with D unresolved. This CDR3 has 11 residues. Germline V gene lookup returns CDR1 DFQATT and CDR2 SNEGSKA (reference sequence). Trimming removed 6 bases from V and 1 base from J, with 6 bases in between. The CDR3 DNA reads TGCAGTGCCCCGACGAACACTGAAGCTTTCTTT. It encodes CSAPTNTEAFF.

The chain couples TRBV5-1 to TRBJ2-2; D possibly corresponds to TRBD2 (6 bases). The CDR3 length is 14 residues. CDR1 and CDR2 (germline): SGHRS, YFSETQ. Trimming stripped 5 bases from V and 1 base from J, with 9 bases between. The CDR3 loop is CASRRDLNTGELFF. The CDR3, as DNA: TGCGCCAGCAGACGGGACTTGAACACCGGGGAGCTGTTTTTT.